This passage covers 32 T cell receptor beta chains from one sample sequenced in a study of immune cell composition in non-small cell lung cancer. Normal lung sampling was at least 3 cm from the tumour, as distant as possible. Method: immunoSEQ multiplex PCR; TCRdb's copy keeps in-frame clones and lacks some. In the table there are about 16,000 clones, 77% of which are singletons. A further study also used this sample, focusing on CD4 T cells in lung cancer.

Sequencing was done on a sample of non-adjacent lung tissue. The origin of the receptors is a human donor with non-small cell lung cancer.

The chain recombines TRBV19 with TRBJ2-7; 7 bases are shared with TRBD1. The CDR3 is made up of 14 amino acids. CDR1 and CDR2 (germline): LNHDA, SQIVND (reference sequence). V trimming: 5 bases; J trimming: 2 bases; junction bases outside the gene matches: 6. CDR3 residues: CASSAQGQTYEQYF. The CDR3 DNA reads as TGTGCCAGTAGTGCCCAGGGACAGACCTACGAGCAGTACTTC.

The V call is TRBV30, the J call TRBJ1-1; no firm D call. The CDR3 has 13 residues. Germline CDR1 reads GTSNPN; CDR2 reads SVGIG (reference sequence). Trimming removed 1 base from V and 1 base from J, with 7 bases in between. CDR3 in amino acids: CAWSAQANTEAFF. The CDR3 nucleotides are TGTGCCTGGAGTGCCCAGGCGAACACTGAAGCTTTCTTT.

This chain links TRBV6-5 with TRBJ1-1, with D maybe TRBD1 (5 bases). V lost 0 bases to trimming and J lost 5 bases, with 16 bases between them. CDR1 MNHEY and CDR2 SVGAGI come from the germline V gene. This CDR3 is built from 16 residues. The CDR3 is CASSYSRVTGRTEAFF. The DNA of the CDR3 is TGTGCCAGCAGTTACTCCAGGGTAACGGGGCGAACTGAAGCTTTCTTT.

J is TRBJ1-1 and V is TRBV7-9; D perhaps matches TRBD1 (5 bases). There are 15 residues in the CDR3. CDR1 SEHNR and CDR2 FQNEAQ come from the germline V gene (reference sequence). The germline V and J ends were trimmed by 3 bases and 1 base, with 12 bases remaining between them. The CDR3 region has the DNA TGTGCCAGCAGCTTGCTGCGGGGCCGGAACACTGAAGCTTTCTTT. Translated, it gives CASSLLRGRNTEAFF.

This chain uses TRBV4-2 with TRBJ1-2; D perhaps matches TRBD1 (5 bases). V was pared by 9 bases and J by 0 bases, with 17 bases between. CDR3 length: 15 amino acids. Germline lookup yields CDR1 LGHNA and CDR2 YNFKEQ. CDR3 sequence: CASTSGGVTNYGYTF. The CDR3 DNA reads as TGTGCCAGTACATCCGGGGGGGTTACTAACTATGGCTACACCTTC.

The genes are TRBV30 and TRBJ1-5; D perhaps matches TRBD1 (5 bases). The germline V gene encodes CDR1 GTSNPN and CDR2 SVGIG (reference sequence). V lost 2 bases and J lost 5, with 10 bases in between. This CDR3 is built from 13 residues. CDR3 nucleotide sequence: TGTGCCTGGAGTAAAGACAGAGATCAGCCCCAGCATTTT. This gives the protein CAWSKDRDQPQHF.

This chain uses TRBV29-1 with TRBJ2-7; 7 nucleotides match TRBD2. This CDR3 contains 14 residues. Trimming cost V 7 bases and J 0 bases; bases outside gene matches: 9. Germline CDR1 is SQVTM and CDR2 is ANQGSEA. The CDR3 DNA reads as TGCAGCGCGGAAGAGCGGGGTTACTCCTACGAGCAGTACTTC. It translates to CSAEERGYSYEQYF.

CDR3 sequence: CAWSIDSLYTEAFF. The CDR3 nucleotides are TGTGCCTGGAGTATTGACAGTTTATATACTGAAGCTTTCTTT. The chain has TRBV30 and TRBJ1-1, with a possible D match to TRBD1 (5 bases). CDR1 is GTSNPN and CDR2 is SVGIG in the germline V gene (reference sequence). The CDR3 covers 14 residues. V gave up 2 bases and J gave up 5 bases, with 15 bases separating them.

This chain joins TRBV28 and TRBJ2-2; 7 nucleotides match TRBD2. The germline CDR1 and CDR2 sequences are MDHEN and SYDVKM. V trimming: 5 bases; J trimming: 7 bases; junction bases outside the gene matches: 7. This CDR3 is 14 amino acids long. The CDR3 nucleotides are TGTGCCAGCAGTAGATCTAGCGGAGTCGGGGAGCTGTTTTTT. Its protein product is CASSRSSGVGELFF.

This clone was seen just once. This sequence joins TRBV7-2 and TRBJ2-2; 7 bases are a match to TRBD2. This CDR3 has 14 amino acids. Germline lookup yields CDR1 SGHTA and CDR2 FQGNSA. J lost 6 bases, V lost 3 bases, and 4 bases had no gene match. Here the CDR3 DNA reads TGTGCCAGCAGCTTGGGGCGGGGGTCCGGGGAGCTGTTTTTT. Its protein product is CASSLGRGSGELFF.

This rearrangement joins TRBV11-2 to TRBJ2-7, with a tentative D call TRBD2 (6 bases). This CDR3 is 12 amino acids long. Deletions cut 5 bases from V and 6 bases from J, with 11 bases between. Germline V gene data show CDR1 as SGHAT and CDR2 as FQNNGV. The CDR3 loop is CASSRLVREQYF. CDR3 DNA sequence: TGTGCCAGCAGCCGACTAGTACGCGAGCAGTACTTC.

This sequence joins TRBV7-2 and TRBJ2-2; 12 nucleotides line up with TRBD2. The germline V gene has CDR1 SGHTA and CDR2 FQGNSA. J gave up 5 bases and V 3 bases, and 1 base lay outside the gene matches. The CDR3 sequence is 15 residues long. The CDR3 DNA is TGTGCCAGCAGCTTGACTAGCGGGGGTACCGGGGAGCTGTTTTTT. This sequence encodes CASSLTSGGTGELFF.

Within the sample, this clone is medium-sized. The chain couples TRBV7-9 to TRBJ2-3; D not certain. Looked up from germline, CDR1 is SEHNR and CDR2 is FQNEAQ (reference sequence). There are 11 residues in the CDR3. The ends were cut back, 6 bases at V and 2 bases at J, with 3 bases in the middle. The CDR3, as DNA: TGTGCCAGCAGGCTCACAGATACGCAGTATTTT. As protein: CASRLTDTQYF.

The chain couples TRBV11-1 to TRBJ2-7; D gene uncertain. The CDR3 contains 13 residues. Trimming stripped 4 bases from V and 0 bases from J, with 7 bases between. The germline CDR1 and CDR2 sequences are SGHAT and FQDESV (reference sequence). Here the CDR3 DNA reads TGTGCCAGCAGCTCTCAGAACTCCTACGAGCAGTACTTC. This encodes CASSSQNSYEQYF.

This chain links TRBV19 with TRBJ1-1; 9 bases line up with TRBD1. J was trimmed by 0 bases and V by 5 bases; bases with no gene match: 7. CDR3 length: 16 residues. Germline V CDR1 and CDR2: LNHDA, SQIVND (reference sequence). CDR3 sequence: CASSRTGTGLNTEAFF. In DNA, the CDR3 is TGTGCCAGTAGTCGGACCGGGACAGGGCTGAACACTGAAGCTTTCTTT.

In its sample, this clone is medium-sized. The chain carries TRBV2 and TRBJ2-7, with TRBD1 as a possible D gene (5 bases). Per the germline V gene, CDR1 is SNHLY and CDR2 is FYNNEI. The ends were cut back, 3 bases at V and 0 bases at J, with 12 bases in the middle. The CDR3 contains 15 residues. CDR3 bases: TGTGCCAGCAGTGACACCTCTGACAGCTCCTACGAGCAGTACTTC. This encodes CASSDTSDSSYEQYF.

This clone occurred a few times. The chain has TRBV7-6 and TRBJ2-6; possible D gene TRBD2, 5 bases. Looked up from germline, CDR1 is SGHVS and CDR2 is FNYEAQ. The V end lost 4 bases, the J end lost 12 bases, and 13 bases lay between the germline ends. The CDR3 runs to 13 residues. CDR3 DNA sequence: TGTGCCAGCAGCTCTAGCCCTCGCACCGTCCTGACTTTC. Encoded protein: CASSSSPRTVLTF.

The rearrangement links TRBV9 to TRBJ2-3, with D perhaps matching TRBD1 or TRBD2 (6 bases each). Germline V gene data show CDR1 as SGDLS and CDR2 as YYNGEE. The germline V and J ends were trimmed by 0 bases and 5 bases, with 13 bases remaining between them. CDR3 size: 15 residues. For the CDR3, the DNA is TGTGCCAGCAGCGTAGAAGGGGGGCCCGGAGATACGCAGTATTTT. It yields the protein CASSVEGGPGDTQYF.

The chain employs TRBV4-3 and TRBJ2-3; D may match TRBD1 or TRBD2 (7 bases each). The CDR3 is made up of 17 amino acids. The V end was cut by 4 bases, the J end by 3 bases, with 20 bases between. Germline V gene lookup returns CDR1 LGHNA and CDR2 YSLEER. The CDR3 protein is CASSLQAGDSKTDTQYF. In DNA form, the CDR3 reads TGCGCCAGCAGCCTCCAGGCGGGGGACAGTAAGACAGATACGCAGTATTTT.

The V gene is TRBV7-6, the J gene TRBJ2-7, with TRBD2 matching 10 bases. The CDR3 covers 18 residues. V shed 5 bases and J 0 bases; nucleotides not matched to a gene: 13. Per the germline V gene, CDR1 is SGHVS and CDR2 is FNYEAQ. The CDR3 region is CASSPRGGTSESSYEQYF. The CDR3 DNA reads as TGTGCCAGCAGCCCCCGAGGGGGGACTAGCGAAAGCTCCTACGAGCAGTACTTC.

The rearrangement links TRBV6-5 to TRBJ2-5; D possibly uses TRBD1 or TRBD2 (5 bases each). This CDR3 contains 13 residues. The germline V gene has CDR1 MNHEY and CDR2 SVGAGI. The V and J ends lost 5 bases and 3 bases respectively, with 10 bases between them. CDR3 amino acids: CASSLWGKETQYF. The CDR3 bases are TGTGCCAGCAGTCTTTGGGGGAAAGAGACCCAGTACTTC.

The rearrangement links TRBV7-9 to TRBJ2-4; maybe TRBD1 (5 bases). This CDR3 comprises 15 residues. V lost 2 bases, J lost 0 bases, and 8 bases lay in between. CDR1 and CDR2 from the germline V gene are SEHNR and FQNEAQ (reference sequence). The CDR3 sequence: CASSLSQGAKNIQYF. In DNA, the CDR3 is TGTGCCAGCAGCTTATCGCAGGGAGCCAAAAACATTCAGTACTTC.

The rearrangement uses TRBV18 and TRBJ1-4; D call uncertain. Germline values: CDR1 KGHSH, CDR2 LQKENI. The CDR3 has 17 residues. The V and J ends lost 3 bases and 0 bases respectively, with 14 bases between them. CDR3 in amino acids: CASSPNLASATNEKLFF. DNA for the CDR3: TGTGCCAGCTCACCCAATCTGGCGAGTGCAACTAATGAAAAACTGTTTTTT.

V is TRBV4-1 and J is TRBJ2-7; 7 bases align to TRBD1. CDR3 length: 17 amino acids. Germline loops: CDR1 MGHRA, CDR2 YSYEKL. The V and J ends lost 1 base and 5 bases, in that order; junction bases with no gene match: 14. Written as DNA, the CDR3 is TGCGCCAGCAGCCAAGTAAGCCAAGCAAGGGGGCGAAACGAGCAGTACTTC. Amino acid sequence: CASSQVSQARGRNEQYF.

This clone was counted a single time. This rearrangement joins TRBV6-6 to TRBJ2-4, with TRBD2 as a possible D gene (5 bases). V was pared by 2 bases and J by 9 bases, with 8 bases between. This CDR3 region has 12 residues. Germline values: CDR1 MNHNY, CDR2 SVGAGI (reference sequence). The DNA of the CDR3 is TGTGCCAGCAGTTACCCCGGAGGCATTCAGTACTTC. This gives the protein CASSYPGGIQYF.

The V gene is TRBV18, the J gene TRBJ1-4; the D is unclear. The V gene's germline CDR1 is KGHSH and CDR2 LQKENI. V shed 3 bases and J shed 6 bases, with 11 bases lying between them. CDR3 length: 14 amino acids. The CDR3 reads CASSPGPGDEKLFF. The CDR3 nucleotides read TGTGCCAGCTCACCCGGGCCTGGGGATGAAAAACTGTTTTTT.

The J gene is TRBJ1-4, the V gene TRBV27; D unresolved. V was shortened by 6 bases and J by 2 bases, with 10 bases between the two germline ends. The CDR3 runs to 14 residues. Germline-derived CDR1 and CDR2 are MNHEY and SMNVEV (reference sequence). The CDR3 nucleotides are TGTGCCAGCAGCCCCGTAAGGACTAATGAAAAACTGTTTTTT. This codes for CASSPVRTNEKLFF.

The chain links TRBV10-3 to TRBJ1-1; D is perhaps TRBD1 (6 bases). This CDR3 comprises 15 residues. Germline V lookup: CDR1 ENHRY, CDR2 SYGVKD. Between the trimmed V and J ends, which lost 0 bases and 6 bases, there was a span of 14 bases. CDR3 protein: CAISESERGAAEAFF. In DNA form, the CDR3 reads TGTGCCATCAGTGAGTCTGAAAGGGGGGCGGCTGAAGCTTTCTTT.

The chain joins TRBV7-9 to TRBJ2-3; D call uncertain. Trimming stripped 5 bases from V and 2 bases from J, with 17 bases between. The CDR3 runs to 16 residues. From germline, CDR1 is SEHNR and CDR2 FQNEAQ (reference sequence). The CDR3 DNA sequence: TGTGCCAGCAGCCCTGGGGAATGGGTCTACACAGATACGCAGTATTTT. This encodes CASSPGEWVYTDTQYF.

The rearrangement links TRBV7-2 to TRBJ2-2; D might be TRBD1 (6 bases). Germline values: CDR1 SGHTA, CDR2 FQGNSA. With 3 bases removed from V and 6 bases from J, the gap between germline ends came to 17 bases. The CDR3 covers 16 residues. In nucleotides, the CDR3 is TGTGCCAGCAGCTTTATGTCAGGGGTAATAGCCGGGGAGCTGTTTTTT. Amino acids: CASSFMSGVIAGELFF.

This clone has more than one count but fewer than ten. The gene calls are TRBV6-4 and TRBJ1-2; D might be TRBD1 (6 bases). V lost 2 bases and J 7 bases, leaving 11 bases between the germline ends. This CDR3 contains 13 residues. Germline lookup yields CDR1 MRHNA and CDR2 SNTAGT. Here the CDR3 DNA reads TGTGCCAGCAGTGACAGGGACACAGGTGGCTACACCTTC. Protein product: CASSDRDTGGYTF.

This chain connects TRBV5-1 to TRBJ1-2; 9 bases are shared with TRBD1. The CDR3 sequence is 15 residues long. V lost 3 bases to trimming and J lost 6 bases; unmatched junction nucleotides: 9. CDR1 and CDR2 from the germline V gene are SGHRS and YFSETQ. This CDR3 reads CASSWGQGDGDGYTF. As DNA, the CDR3 is TGCGCCAGCAGCTGGGGACAGGGAGACGGCGATGGCTACACCTTC.